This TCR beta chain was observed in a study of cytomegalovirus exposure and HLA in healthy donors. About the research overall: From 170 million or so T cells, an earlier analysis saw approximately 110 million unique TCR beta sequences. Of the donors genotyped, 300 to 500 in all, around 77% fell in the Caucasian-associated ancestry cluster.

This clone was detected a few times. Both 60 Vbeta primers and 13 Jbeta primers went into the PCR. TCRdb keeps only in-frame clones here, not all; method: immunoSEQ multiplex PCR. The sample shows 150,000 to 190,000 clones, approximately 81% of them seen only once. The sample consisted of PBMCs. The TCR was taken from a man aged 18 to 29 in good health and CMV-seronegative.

The CDR3 sequence: CASSPQGSNQPQHF. The CDR3 region has the DNA TGTGCCAGCAGTCCCCAGGGGAGCAATCAGCCCCAGCATTTT. The chain has TRBV6-6 and TRBJ1-5; the D gene is possibly TRBD1 (6 bases). This CDR3 contains 14 residues. CDR1 is MNHNY, CDR2 SVGAGI, per germline (reference sequence). V dropped 5 bases and J dropped 1 base, with 9 bases sitting between them.